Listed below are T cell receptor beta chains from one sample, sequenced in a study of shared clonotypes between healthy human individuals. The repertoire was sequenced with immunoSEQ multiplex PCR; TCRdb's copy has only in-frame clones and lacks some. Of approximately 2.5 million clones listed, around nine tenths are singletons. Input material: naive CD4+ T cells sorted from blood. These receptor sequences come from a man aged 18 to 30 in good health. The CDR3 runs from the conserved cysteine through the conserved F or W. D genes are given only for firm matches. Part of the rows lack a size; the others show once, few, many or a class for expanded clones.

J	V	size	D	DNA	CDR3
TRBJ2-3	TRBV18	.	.	TGTGCCAGCTCACCATCACCGAGCACAGATACGCAGTATTTT	CASSPSPSTDTQYF
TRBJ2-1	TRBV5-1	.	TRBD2	TGCGCCAGCAGCCCGGCACGTGGGACTAGCCAGTTCTTC	CASSPARGTSQFF
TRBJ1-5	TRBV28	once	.	TGTGCCAGCTCGACCTTGGGTGGGACCAATCAGCCCCAGCATTTT	CASSTLGGTNQPQHF
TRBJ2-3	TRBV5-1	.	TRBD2	TGCGCCAGCAGCTCAGGACTAGCGGGAGGGCCTACAGATACGCAGTATTTT	CASSSGLAGGPTDTQYF
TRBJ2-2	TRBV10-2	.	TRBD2	TGCGCCAGTTACGCCCGAGCGGGAGGGCCCGGGGAGCTGTTTTTT	CASYARAGGPGELFF
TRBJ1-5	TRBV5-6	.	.	TGTGCCAGCAGCAGATGGAGGAGGGACAATCAGCCCCAGCATTTT	CASSRWRRDNQPQHF
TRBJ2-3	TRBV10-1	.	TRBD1	TGCGCCAGCAGCTCCGGGACAGGGGACACAGATACGCAGTATTTT	CASSSGTGDTDTQYF
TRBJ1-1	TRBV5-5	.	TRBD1	TGTGCCAGCAGCTCGGAGGACAGGGTGGCTTTCTTT	CASSSEDRVAFF
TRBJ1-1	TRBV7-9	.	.	TGTGCCAGCAGCTCACAGCCCCTTAGGGAGGGCACTGAAGCTTTCTTT	CASSSQPLREGTEAFF
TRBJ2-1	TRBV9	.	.	TGTGCCAGCAGCGTGGCTACAGGGTTGGGTGAGCAGTTCTTC	CASSVATGLGEQFF
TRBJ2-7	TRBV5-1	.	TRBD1	TGCGCCAGCAGCTCCCGTGGGCCCGGGACAGGAACCTACGAGCAGTACTTC	CASSSRGPGTGTYEQYF
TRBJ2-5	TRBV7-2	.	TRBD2	TGTGCCAGCAGCCACAGGGTGACTAGCGGGAGTGAGACCCAGTACTTC	CASSHRVTSGSETQYF
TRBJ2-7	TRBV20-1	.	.	TGCAGTGCTAGGGGGGACGAGCAGTACTTC	CSARGDEQYF
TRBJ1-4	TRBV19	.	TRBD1	TGTGCCAGCCAGCGGACGGGGACAGCAACTAATGAAAAACTGTTTTTT	CASQRTGTATNEKLFF
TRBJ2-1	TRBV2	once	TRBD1	TGTGCCAGCAGAGGGGACAGGTGGATCTATGAGCAGTTCTTC	CASRGDRWIYEQFF